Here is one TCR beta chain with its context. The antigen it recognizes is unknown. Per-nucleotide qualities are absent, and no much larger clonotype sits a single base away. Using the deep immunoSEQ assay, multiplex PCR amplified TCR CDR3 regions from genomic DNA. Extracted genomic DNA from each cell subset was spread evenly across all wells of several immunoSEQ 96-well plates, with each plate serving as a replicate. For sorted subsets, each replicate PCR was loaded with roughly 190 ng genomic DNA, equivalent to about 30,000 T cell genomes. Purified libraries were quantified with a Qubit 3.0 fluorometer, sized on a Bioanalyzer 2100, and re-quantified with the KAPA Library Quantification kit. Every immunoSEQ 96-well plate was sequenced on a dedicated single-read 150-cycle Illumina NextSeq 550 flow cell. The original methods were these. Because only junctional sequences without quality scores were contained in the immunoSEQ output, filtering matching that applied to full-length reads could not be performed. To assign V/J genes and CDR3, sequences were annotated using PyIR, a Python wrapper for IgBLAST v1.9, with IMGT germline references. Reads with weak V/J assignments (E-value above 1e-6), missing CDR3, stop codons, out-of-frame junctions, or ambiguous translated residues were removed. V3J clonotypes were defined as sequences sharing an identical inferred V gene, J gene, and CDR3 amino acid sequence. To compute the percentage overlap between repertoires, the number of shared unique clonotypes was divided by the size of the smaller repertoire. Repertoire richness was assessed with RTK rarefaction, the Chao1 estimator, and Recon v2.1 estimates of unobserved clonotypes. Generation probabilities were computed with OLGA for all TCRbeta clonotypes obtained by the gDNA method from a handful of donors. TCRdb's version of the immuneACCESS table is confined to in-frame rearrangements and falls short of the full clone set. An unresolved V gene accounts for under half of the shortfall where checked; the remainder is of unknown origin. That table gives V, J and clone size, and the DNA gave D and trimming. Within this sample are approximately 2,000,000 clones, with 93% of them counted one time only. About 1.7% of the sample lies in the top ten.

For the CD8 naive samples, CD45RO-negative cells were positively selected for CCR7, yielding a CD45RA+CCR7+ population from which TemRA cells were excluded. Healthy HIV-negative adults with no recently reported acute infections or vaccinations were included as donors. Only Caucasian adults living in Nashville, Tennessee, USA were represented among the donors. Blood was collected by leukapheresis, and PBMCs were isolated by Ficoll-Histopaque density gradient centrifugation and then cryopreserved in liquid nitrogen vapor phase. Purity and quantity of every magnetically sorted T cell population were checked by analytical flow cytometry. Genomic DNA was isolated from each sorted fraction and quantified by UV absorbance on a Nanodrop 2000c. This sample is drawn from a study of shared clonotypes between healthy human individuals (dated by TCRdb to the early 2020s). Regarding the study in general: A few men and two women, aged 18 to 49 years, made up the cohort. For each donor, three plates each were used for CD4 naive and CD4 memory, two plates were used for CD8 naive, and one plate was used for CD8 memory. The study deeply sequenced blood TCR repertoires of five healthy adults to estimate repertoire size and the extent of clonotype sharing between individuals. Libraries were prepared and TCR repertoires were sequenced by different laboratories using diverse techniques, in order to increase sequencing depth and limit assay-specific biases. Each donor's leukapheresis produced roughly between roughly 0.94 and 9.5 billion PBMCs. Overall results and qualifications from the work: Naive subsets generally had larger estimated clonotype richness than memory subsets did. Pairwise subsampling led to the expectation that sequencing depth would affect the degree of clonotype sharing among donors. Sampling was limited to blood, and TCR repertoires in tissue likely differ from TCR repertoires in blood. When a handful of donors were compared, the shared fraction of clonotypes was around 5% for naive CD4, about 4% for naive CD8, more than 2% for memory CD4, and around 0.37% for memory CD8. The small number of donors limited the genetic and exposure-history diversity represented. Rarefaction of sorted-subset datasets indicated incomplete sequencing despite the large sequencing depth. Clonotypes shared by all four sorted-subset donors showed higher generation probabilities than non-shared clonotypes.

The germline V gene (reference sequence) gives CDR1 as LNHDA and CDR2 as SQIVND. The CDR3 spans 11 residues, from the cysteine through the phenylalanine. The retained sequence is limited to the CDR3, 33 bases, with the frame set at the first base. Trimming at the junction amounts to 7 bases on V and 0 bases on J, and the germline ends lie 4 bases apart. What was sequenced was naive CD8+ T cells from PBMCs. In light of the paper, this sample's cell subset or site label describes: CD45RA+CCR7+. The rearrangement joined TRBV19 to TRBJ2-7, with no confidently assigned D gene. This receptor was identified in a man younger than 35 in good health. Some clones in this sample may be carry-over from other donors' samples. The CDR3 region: CASKSSYEQYF. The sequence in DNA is TGTGCCAGTAAATCCTCCTACGAGCAGTACTTC.